The rows below give T cell receptor beta chains drawn from one sample of a study of blood T cell repertoires in COVID-19. The table came from immunoSEQ multiplex PCR; TCRdb's copy has only in-frame clones and leaves some out. In the table there are 70,000 to 90,000 clones, 70% to 90% of which are singletons. Input material: peripheral blood. Receptors originate from a man older than 75 with active or convalescent COVID-19. Each CDR3 is given with its conserved first and last residue. D genes are given only for firm matches. Clone sizes are given selectively: once, few, many, or a class where the clone is expanded.

v_gene	d_gene	j_gene	abundance	CDR3aa	CDR3nt
TRBV10-2	NA	TRBJ2-5	once	CASSWRREQETQYF	TGCGCCAGCAGTTGGAGACGGGAGCAAGAGACCCAGTACTTC
TRBV5-4	NA	TRBJ2-1	NA	CASSGAQVGNEQFF	TGTGCCAGCAGCGGGGCCCAGGTGGGCAATGAGCAGTTCTTC
TRBV6-1	NA	TRBJ1-3	NA	CAIAKTGTSGNTIYF	TGTGCCATCGCAAAGACAGGAACTTCTGGAAACACCATATATTTT
TRBV12-3/TRBV12-4	TRBD1	TRBJ1-5	once	CASDRGSNQPQHF	TGTGCCAGTGACAGGGGGAGCAATCAGCCCCAGCATTTT
TRBV5-5	TRBD1	TRBJ1-5	NA	CASSLDRSNQPQHF	TGTGCCAGCAGCCTGGACAGGAGCAATCAGCCCCAGCATTTT
TRBV10-3	NA	TRBJ1-2	NA	CAISESRGIYGYTF	TGTGCCATCAGTGAGTCGAGGGGGATTTATGGCTACACCTTC
TRBV30	NA	TRBJ2-3	NA	CAWGLNTDTQYF	TGTGCCTGGGGACTAAACACAGATACGCAGTATTTT
TRBV5-4	NA	TRBJ1-1	NA	CASSLETSAAFF	TGTGCCAGCAGCTTGGAGACATCGGCAGCTTTCTTT
TRBV30	TRBD1	TRBJ1-1	NA	CAWAGQENTEAFF	TGTGCCTGGGCTGGACAGGAGAACACTGAAGCTTTCTTT
TRBV30	TRBD2	TRBJ2-1	NA	CAWSLAGGIEQFF	TGTGCCTGGAGCCTAGCGGGAGGAATCGAGCAGTTCTTC
TRBV4-1	TRBD1	TRBJ2-1	NA	CASSQAGQASTHNEQFF	TGCGCCAGCAGCCAAGCCGGACAGGCCTCCACCCACAATGAGCAGTTCTTC
TRBV25-1	NA	TRBJ2-3	many	CASSARLATDTQYF	TGTGCCAGCAGTGCCCGACTCGCCACAGATACGCAGTATTTT
TRBV2	TRBD2	TRBJ2-1	NA	CASSAGTSGRPQFF	TGTGCCAGCAGCGCCGGGACTAGCGGGAGGCCCCAGTTCTTC
TRBV25-1	NA	TRBJ1-2	NA	CASSERGTTGYGYTF	TGTGCCAGCAGTGAACGTGGGACAACAGGCTATGGCTACACCTTC
TRBV29-1	NA	TRBJ1-2	NA	CSVERGNGYTF	TGCAGCGTTGAACGAGGGAATGGCTACACCTTC
TRBV14	NA	TRBJ2-1	NA	CASSHLRGWQFF	TGTGCCAGCAGCCATCTCCGGGGGTGGCAGTTCTTC
TRBV10-3	NA	TRBJ1-5	NA	CAISESGLDQPQHF	TGTGCCATCAGTGAGTCGGGACTGGATCAGCCCCAGCATTTT